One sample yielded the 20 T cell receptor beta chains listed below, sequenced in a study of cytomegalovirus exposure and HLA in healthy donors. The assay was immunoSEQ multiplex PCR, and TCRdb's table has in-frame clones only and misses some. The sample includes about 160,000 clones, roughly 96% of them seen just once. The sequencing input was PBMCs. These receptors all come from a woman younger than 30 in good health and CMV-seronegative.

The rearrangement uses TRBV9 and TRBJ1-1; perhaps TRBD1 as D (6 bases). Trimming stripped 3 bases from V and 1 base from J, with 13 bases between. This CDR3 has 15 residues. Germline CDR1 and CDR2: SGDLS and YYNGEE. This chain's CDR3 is CASSAQPTGNTEAFF. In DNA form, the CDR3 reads TGTGCCAGCAGCGCACAACCGACAGGGAACACTGAAGCTTTCTTT.

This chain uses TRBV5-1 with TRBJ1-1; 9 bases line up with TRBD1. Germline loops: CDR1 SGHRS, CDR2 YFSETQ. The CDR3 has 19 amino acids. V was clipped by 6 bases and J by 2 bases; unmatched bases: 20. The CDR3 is CASMVGRLGTGTVNTEAFF. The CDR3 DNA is TGCGCCAGCATGGTCGGGCGATTGGGGACAGGGACCGTCAACACTGAAGCTTTCTTT. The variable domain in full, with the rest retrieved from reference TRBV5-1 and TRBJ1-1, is KAGVTQTPRYLIKTRGQQVTLSCSPISGHRSVSWYQQTPGQGLQFLFEYFSETQRNKGNFPGRFSGRQFSNSRSEMNVSTLELGDSALYLCASMVGRLGTGTVNTEAFFGQGTRLTVV.

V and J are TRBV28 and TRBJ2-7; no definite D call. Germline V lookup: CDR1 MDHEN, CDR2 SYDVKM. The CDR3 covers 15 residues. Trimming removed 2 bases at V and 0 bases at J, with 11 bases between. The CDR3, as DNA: TGTGCCAGCAGTTTAGCAGGTGTGTCCTCCTACGAGCAGTACTTC. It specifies CASSLAGVSSYEQYF.

CDR3 loop: CASSSTKDRPYSPLHF. Here the CDR3 DNA reads TGTGCCAGCAGCTCTACCAAAGACAGACCCTATTCACCCCTCCACTTT. The chain couples TRBV11-1 to TRBJ1-6, with TRBD1 as a possible D gene (5 bases). The CDR3 has 16 residues. V shed 4 bases and J shed 8 bases, with 18 bases lying between them. Germline V gives CDR1 SGHAT, CDR2 FQDESV (reference sequence).

This CDR3 reads CASSLKQAASYTF. The CDR3 nucleotides read TGTGCCAGCAGCTTGAAACAGGCGGCGAGCTACACCTTC. This chain uses TRBV7-9 with TRBJ1-2, with D perhaps TRBD1 (5 bases). The germline V gene has CDR1 SEHNR and CDR2 FQNEAQ (reference sequence). CDR3 length equals 13 residues. The V end lost 3 bases, the J end lost 9 bases, and 14 bases lay between the germline ends.

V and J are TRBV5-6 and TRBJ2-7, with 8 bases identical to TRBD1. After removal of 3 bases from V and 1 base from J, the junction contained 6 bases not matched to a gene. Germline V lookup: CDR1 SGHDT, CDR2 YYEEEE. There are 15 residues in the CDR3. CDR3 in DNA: TGTGCCAGCAGCTCGGACAGGGACCCGTCCTACGAGCAGTACTTC. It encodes CASSSDRDPSYEQYF.

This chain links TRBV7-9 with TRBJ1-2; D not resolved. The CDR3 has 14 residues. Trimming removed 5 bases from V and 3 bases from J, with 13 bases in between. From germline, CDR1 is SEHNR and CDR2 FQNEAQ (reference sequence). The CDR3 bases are TGTGCCAGCAGCCCTCAATCGGGGTACTATGGCTACACCTTC. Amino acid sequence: CASSPQSGYYGYTF.

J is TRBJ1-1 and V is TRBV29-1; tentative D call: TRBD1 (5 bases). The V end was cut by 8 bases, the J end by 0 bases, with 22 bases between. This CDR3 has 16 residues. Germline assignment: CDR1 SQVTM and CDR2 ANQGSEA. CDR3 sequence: CSPVEASGGLNTEAFF. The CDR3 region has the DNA TGCAGCCCCGTGGAAGCTAGCGGGGGGTTGAACACTGAAGCTTTCTTT.

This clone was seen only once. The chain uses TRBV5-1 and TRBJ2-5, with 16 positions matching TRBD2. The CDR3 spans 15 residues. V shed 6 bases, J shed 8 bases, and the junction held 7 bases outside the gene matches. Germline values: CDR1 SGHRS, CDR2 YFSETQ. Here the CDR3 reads CASNSGTSGGVTQYF. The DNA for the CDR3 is TGCGCCAGCAACAGCGGGACTAGCGGGGGGGTCACCCAGTACTTC.

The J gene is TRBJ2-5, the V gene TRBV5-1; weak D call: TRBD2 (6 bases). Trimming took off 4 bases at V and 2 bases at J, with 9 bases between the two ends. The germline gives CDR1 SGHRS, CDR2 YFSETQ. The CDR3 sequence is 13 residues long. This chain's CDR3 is CASSGEVQETQYF. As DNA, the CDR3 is TGCGCCAGCAGCGGGGAGGTTCAAGAGACCCAGTACTTC.

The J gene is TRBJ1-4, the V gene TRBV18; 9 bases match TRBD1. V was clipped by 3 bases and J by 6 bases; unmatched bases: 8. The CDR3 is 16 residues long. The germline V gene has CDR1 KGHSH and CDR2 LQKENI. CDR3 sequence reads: CASSPDRGGWDEKLFF. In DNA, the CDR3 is TGTGCCAGCTCACCGGACAGGGGAGGATGGGATGAAAAACTGTTTTTT.

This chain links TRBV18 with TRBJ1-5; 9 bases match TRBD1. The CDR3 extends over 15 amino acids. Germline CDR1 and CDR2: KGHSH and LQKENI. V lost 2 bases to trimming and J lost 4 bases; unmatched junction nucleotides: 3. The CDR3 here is CASSPSGTGNQPQHF. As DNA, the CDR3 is TGTGCCAGCTCACCATCGGGGACAGGGAATCAGCCCCAGCATTTT.

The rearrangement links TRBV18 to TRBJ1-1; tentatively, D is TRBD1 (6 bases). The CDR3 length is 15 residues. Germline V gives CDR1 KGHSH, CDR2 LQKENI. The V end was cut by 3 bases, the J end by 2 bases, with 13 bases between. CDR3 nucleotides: TGTGCCAGCTCACCCGGGGTAGGGGGAAACACTGAAGCTTTCTTT. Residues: CASSPGVGGNTEAFF.

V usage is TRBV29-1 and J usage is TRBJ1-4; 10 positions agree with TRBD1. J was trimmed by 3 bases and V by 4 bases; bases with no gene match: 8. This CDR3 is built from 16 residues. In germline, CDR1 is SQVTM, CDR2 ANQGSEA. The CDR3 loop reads CSVGRGQGFPNEKLFF. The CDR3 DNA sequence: TGCAGCGTTGGTAGGGGACAGGGGTTCCCTAATGAAAAACTGTTTTTT.

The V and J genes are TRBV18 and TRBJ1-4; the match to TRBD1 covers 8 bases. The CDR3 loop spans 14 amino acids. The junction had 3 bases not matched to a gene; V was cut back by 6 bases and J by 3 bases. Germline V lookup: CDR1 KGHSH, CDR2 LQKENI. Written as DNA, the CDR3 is TGTGCCAGCTCTGAGGACAGGGCTAATGAAAAACTGTTTTTT. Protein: CASSEDRANEKLFF. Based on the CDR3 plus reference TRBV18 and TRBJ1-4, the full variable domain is NAGVMQNPRHLVRRRGQEARLRCSPMKGHSHVYWYRQLPEEGLKFMVYLQKENIIDESGMPKERFSAEFPKEGPSILRIQQVVRGDSAAYFCASSEDRANEKLFFGSGTQLSVL.

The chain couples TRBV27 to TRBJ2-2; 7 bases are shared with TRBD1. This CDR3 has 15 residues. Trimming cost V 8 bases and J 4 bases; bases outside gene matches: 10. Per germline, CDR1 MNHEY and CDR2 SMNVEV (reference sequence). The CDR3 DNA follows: TGTGCCAGCCCCAGGGGGAAAGGCAGCACCGGGGAGCTGTTTTTT. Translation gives CASPRGKGSTGELFF.

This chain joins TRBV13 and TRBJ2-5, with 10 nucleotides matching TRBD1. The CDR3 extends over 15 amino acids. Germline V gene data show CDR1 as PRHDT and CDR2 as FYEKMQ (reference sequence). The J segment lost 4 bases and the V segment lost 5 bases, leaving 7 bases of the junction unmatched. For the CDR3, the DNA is TGTGCCAGCAGCCGCGAGGGACAGGGGTTAGAGACCCAGTACTTC. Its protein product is CASSREGQGLETQYF.

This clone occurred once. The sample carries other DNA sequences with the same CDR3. The CDR3 region has the DNA TGTGCCAGCAGTTTACGAGGGAACACTGAAGCTTTCTTT. Translating gives CASSLRGNTEAFF. The gene calls are TRBV27 and TRBJ1-1; D uncertain. Trimming pared 2 bases from V and 1 base from J, leaving 5 bases between. The CDR3 is 13 residues long. Germline V gene lookup returns CDR1 MNHEY and CDR2 SMNVEV (reference sequence).

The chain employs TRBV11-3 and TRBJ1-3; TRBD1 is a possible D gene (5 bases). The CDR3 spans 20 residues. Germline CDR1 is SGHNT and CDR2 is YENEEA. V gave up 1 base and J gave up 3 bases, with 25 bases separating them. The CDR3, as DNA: TGTGCCAGCAGCTTAGTAGTCCGAAAATGGGGCCTCAACTGTGGAAACACCATATATTTT. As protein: CASSLVVRKWGLNCGNTIYF. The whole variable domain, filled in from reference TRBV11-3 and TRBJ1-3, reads EAGVVQSPRYKIIEKKQPVAFWCNPISGHNTLYWYLQNLGQGPELLIRYENEEAVDDSQLPKDRFSAERLKGVDSTLKIQPAELGDSAVYLCASSLVVRKWGLNCGNTIYFGEGSWLTVV.

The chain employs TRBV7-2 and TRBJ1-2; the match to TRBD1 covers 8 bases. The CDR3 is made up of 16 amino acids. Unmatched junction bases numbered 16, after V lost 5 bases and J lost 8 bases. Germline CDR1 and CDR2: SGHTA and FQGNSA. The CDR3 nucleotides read TGTGCCAGCAGCCCCCCCCGCGGGACAGGCTCCTACGGCTACACCTTC. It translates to CASSPPRGTGSYGYTF.